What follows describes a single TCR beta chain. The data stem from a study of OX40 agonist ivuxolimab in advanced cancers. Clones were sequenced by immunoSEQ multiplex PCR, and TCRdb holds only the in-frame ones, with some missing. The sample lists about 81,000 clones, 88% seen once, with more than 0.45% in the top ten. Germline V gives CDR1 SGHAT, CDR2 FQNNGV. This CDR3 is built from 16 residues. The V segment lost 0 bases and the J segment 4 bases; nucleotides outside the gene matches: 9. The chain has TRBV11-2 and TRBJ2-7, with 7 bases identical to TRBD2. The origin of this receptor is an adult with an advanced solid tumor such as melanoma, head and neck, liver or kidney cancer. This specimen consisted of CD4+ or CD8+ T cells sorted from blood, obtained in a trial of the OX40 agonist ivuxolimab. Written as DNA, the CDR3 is TGTGCCAGCAGCTTAGAGGGGCTAGTGGGGGGGTACGAGCAGTACTTC. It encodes CASSLEGLVGGYEQYF. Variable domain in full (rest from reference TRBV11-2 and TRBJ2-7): EAGVAQSPRYKIIEKRQSVAFWCNPISGHATLYWYQQILGQGPKLLIQFQNNGVVDDSQLPKDRFSAERLKGVDSTLKIQPAKLEDSAVYLCASSLEGLVGGYEQYFGPGTRLTVT.